Listed below are T cell receptor beta chains from one sample, sequenced in a study of T-cell memory formation after mild COVID-19. TCRdb fed the 5' RACE reads into MiXCR, producing one record per CDR3 protein. The sample yields about 240,000 distinct CDR3 sequences, around 10% seen once. The source material was PBMCs or a T cell subset sorted from them (not recorded which). Receptors originate from a man between 18 and 35 years old who had mild COVID-19 (a few samples of this study predate the infection). Cell type and time point are not known. The CDR3 runs from the conserved cysteine through the conserved F or W. The D gene is left open where the match is weak. Some rows mark clone size as missing; the rest say once, few, many or name a class of expanded clone.

J: TRBJ1-4
V: TRBV4-2
size: .
D: .
DNA: TGTGCCAGCAGCCGAAATCCTGCAACTAATGAAAAACTGTTTTTT
CDR3: CASSRNPATNEKLFF

J: TRBJ2-5
V: TRBV28
size: .
D: .
DNA: TGTGCCAGCAGGGGACCGGGGCCGCAAGAGACCCAGTACTTC
CDR3: CASRGPGPQETQYF

J: TRBJ1-5
V: TRBV3-1
size: .
D: .
DNA: TGTGCCAGCAGCCCGTCCCAAAGAGGCAATCAGCCCCAGCATTTT
CDR3: CASSPSQRGNQPQHF

J: TRBJ1-2
V: TRBV20-1
size: .
D: .
DNA: TGCAGTCCGGACGGAACCTATGGCTACACCTTC
CDR3: CSPDGTYGYTF

J: TRBJ2-5
V: TRBV7-9
size: .
D: .
DNA: TGTGCCAGCAGCATAGGGGGGACAGAAGAGACCCAGTACTTC
CDR3: CASSIGGTEETQYF

J: TRBJ1-4
V: TRBV5-1
size: .
D: .
DNA: TGCGCCAGCAGCGCGCTTACAGGAACGGAAGAGGATGAAAAACTGTTTTTT
CDR3: CASSALTGTEEDEKLFF

J: TRBJ1-4
V: TRBV12-3/TRBV12-4
size: few
D: TRBD1
DNA: TGTGCCAGCACTCTGACAGGGGAGAATGAAAAACTGTTTTTT
CDR3: CASTLTGENEKLFF

J: TRBJ2-3
V: TRBV6-4
size: many
D: TRBD1
DNA: TGTGCCAGCGCTATTCAACAGGGGTCCAGCACAGATACGCAGTATTTT
CDR3: CASAIQQGSSTDTQYF

J: TRBJ2-1
V: TRBV27
size: many
D: TRBD1
DNA: TGTGCCAGCAGTTTAAATTGGGACAGAAACAATGAGCAGTTCTTC
CDR3: CASSLNWDRNNEQFF

J: TRBJ1-2
V: TRBV6-2/TRBV6-3
size: .
D: TRBD1
DNA: TGTGCCAGCTCTCCCCAGCGGACAGGGACCTTTCGGCATGGCTACACCTTC
CDR3: CASSPQRTGTFRHGYTF

J: TRBJ2-5
V: TRBV12-3/TRBV12-4
size: many
D: .
DNA: TGTGCCAGCAGTCACCCGGGTCCACAAGAGACCCAGTACTTC
CDR3: CASSHPGPQETQYF

J: TRBJ2-1
V: TRBV3-1
size: many
D: TRBD2
DNA: TGTGCCAGCAGCCAAGAGTTACTGGCGGGGGGGCAATTCTTC
CDR3: CASSQELLAGGQFF

J: TRBJ2-1
V: TRBV7-2
size: few
D: .
DNA: TGTGCCAGCAGCTCCTGGGGCCTTTCCTACAATGAGCAGTTCTTC
CDR3: CASSSWGLSYNEQFF

J: TRBJ1-2
V: TRBV7-9
size: few
D: .
DNA: TGTGCCAGCAGCTTAGGGAGGGGAACTCCGGGGGATGGCTACACCTTC
CDR3: CASSLGRGTPGDGYTF

J: TRBJ2-7
V: TRBV6-6
size: few
D: TRBD2
DNA: TGTGCCAGCAGCCCCGGGGGGTCAGAGCAGTACTTC
CDR3: CASSPGGSEQYF

J: TRBJ1-1
V: TRBV11-2
size: .
D: .
DNA: TGTGCCAGCAGCGCCCACAGGGTGAGGACTGAAGCTTTCTTT
CDR3: CASSAHRVRTEAFF

J: TRBJ2-3
V: TRBV5-1
size: many
D: .
DNA: TGCGCCAGCAGAATCGGGGCAGATACGCAGTATTTT
CDR3: CASRIGADTQYF

J: TRBJ2-3
V: TRBV24-1
size: few
D: TRBD1
DNA: TGTGCCACCAACCCGGGACAGGGGGCTGGAGATACGCAGTATTTT
CDR3: CATNPGQGAGDTQYF

J: TRBJ2-7
V: TRBV7-9
size: .
D: .
DNA: TGTGCCAGCAGCTTAGCGGGACTGAGCGAGCAGTACTTC
CDR3: CASSLAGLSEQYF

J: TRBJ1-5
V: TRBV6-2/TRBV6-3
size: few
D: .
DNA: TGTGCCAGCAGTGCGTTGGGGGCCGGCAATCAGCCCCAGCATTTT
CDR3: CASSALGAGNQPQHF

J: TRBJ1-2
V: TRBV30
size: .
D: .
DNA: TGTGCCTGGACCCTAGGGGACCGAGACTATGGCTACACCTTC
CDR3: CAWTLGDRDYGYTF

J: TRBJ1-2
V: TRBV27
size: .
D: TRBD1
DNA: TGTGCCAGCGGGCGACAGGGGGCAAGTGGCTACACCTTC
CDR3: CASGRQGASGYTF

J: TRBJ2-3
V: TRBV7-2
size: .
D: TRBD1
DNA: TGTGCCAGCAGGTTCACAGGGGCCCCAGATACGCAGTATTTT
CDR3: CASRFTGAPDTQYF

J: TRBJ1-1
V: TRBV5-6
size: few
D: .
DNA: TGTGCCAGCAGCTTGAACCGGGACTCTGCTTTCTTT
CDR3: CASSLNRDSAFF

J: TRBJ1-2
V: TRBV12-3/TRBV12-4
size: few
D: .
DNA: TGTGCCAGCAGCCGAAGTCGGGGTCATGGCTACACCTTC
CDR3: CASSRSRGHGYTF

J: TRBJ1-6
V: TRBV6-6
size: .
D: TRBD1
DNA: TGTGCCAGCAGATCCGGGACAGCTAATTCACCCCTCCACTTT
CDR3: CASRSGTANSPLHF

J: TRBJ2-1
V: TRBV6-4
size: many
D: TRBD2
DNA: TGTGCCAGCAGTGGGACTAGCGGGGGGGCCAATGAGCAGTTCTTC
CDR3: CASSGTSGGANEQFF

J: TRBJ2-3
V: TRBV5-1
size: .
D: .
DNA: TGCGCCAGCAGCTTGGGACTTCGAGGCACAGATACGCAGTATTTT
CDR3: CASSLGLRGTDTQYF

J: TRBJ1-4
V: TRBV15
size: few
D: .
DNA: TGTGCCACCAGCCTAGGACGAGAAAAACTGTTTTTT
CDR3: CATSLGREKLFF

J: TRBJ2-3
V: TRBV7-8
size: .
D: TRBD1
DNA: TGTGCCAGCAGCTTAGTTGCCGGGACAGGGGGCGGAGGGGATACGCAGTATTTT
CDR3: CASSLVAGTGGGGDTQYF

J: TRBJ2-7
V: TRBV3-1
size: .
D: .
DNA: TGTGCCAGCAGCCAAGGAGGGGACACCTCCTACGAGCAGTACTTC
CDR3: CASSQGGDTSYEQYF

J: TRBJ1-1
V: TRBV4-1
size: .
D: TRBD1
DNA: TGCGCCAGCAGCCAAGAAGGATGGACAGGGGCGGTTGGGACTGAAGCTTTCTTT
CDR3: CASSQEGWTGAVGTEAFF

J: TRBJ1-2
V: TRBV6-5
size: .
D: .
DNA: TGTGCCAGCAGTTACGGGGCGCCCTATGGCTACACCTTC
CDR3: CASSYGAPYGYTF

J: TRBJ2-1
V: TRBV4-1
size: .
D: .
DNA: TGCGCCAGCAGCCAAGTACTCTCGAGAGATGAGCAGTTCTTC
CDR3: CASSQVLSRDEQFF

J: TRBJ1-3
V: TRBV6-6
size: many
D: .
DNA: TGTGCCAGCAGGGCGAACGGGGCTGGAAACACCATATATTTT
CDR3: CASRANGAGNTIYF

J: TRBJ1-2
V: TRBV20-1
size: few
D: .
DNA: TGCAGTGCTAGAGATAGGGGACGGTATGGCTACACCTTC
CDR3: CSARDRGRYGYTF

J: TRBJ2-4
V: TRBV15
size: few
D: .
DNA: TGTGCCACCAGTCCCGCCGCCAGAGGTACCAAAAACATTCAGTACTTC
CDR3: CATSPAARGTKNIQYF

J: TRBJ2-3
V: TRBV15
size: few
D: TRBD2
DNA: TGTGCCACCAGCAGATCCACTAGCGGGGACAACACAGATACGCAGTATTTT
CDR3: CATSRSTSGDNTDTQYF

J: TRBJ1-2
V: TRBV7-9
size: few
D: .
DNA: TGTGCCAGCAGCTTAGCAGGCAGGGAGAATGGCTACACCTTC
CDR3: CASSLAGRENGYTF

J: TRBJ1-2
V: TRBV4-2
size: .
D: TRBD1
DNA: TGTGCCAGCAGCCAAGGGCAGGGGGCGAGGTCCGATGGCTACACCTTC
CDR3: CASSQGQGARSDGYTF

J: TRBJ1-1
V: TRBV28
size: .
D: .
DNA: TGTGCCAGCACCCTATATGGGACCACTGAAGCTTTCTTT
CDR3: CASTLYGTTEAFF

J: TRBJ2-1
V: TRBV5-1
size: few
D: TRBD1
DNA: TGCGCCAGCACCCCGACAGGGGAATACAATGAGCAGTTCTTC
CDR3: CASTPTGEYNEQFF